This T cell receptor beta chain was observed in a study of T cell responses to AZD1222 COVID-19 vaccine. General study findings and limits: It was only after the peak T cell response that any repertoires were sampled.

Looked up from germline, CDR1 is SGHDN and CDR2 is FVKESK. Trimming pared 6 bases from V and 5 bases from J, leaving 7 bases between. The CDR3 sequence is 11 residues long. Assay: immunoSEQ multiplex PCR; the TCRdb copy retains only in-frame clones and omits some. The table lists 68,000 or so clones, about three quarters of them singletons, with 9.5% to 13% in the top ten. About this clone itself: What it binds is unknown.

This chain connects TRBV14 to TRBJ2-5; D remains ambiguous. The clonotype comes from an adult in good health. Sequenced material: peripheral blood, taken on day 0 of AZD1222 vaccination. The CDR3 DNA reads as TGTGCCAGCAGTCAATTTGAGACCCAGTACTTC. It translates to CASSQFETQYF.